The following is a TCR beta chain sequence with its context. Repertoires were generated with immunoSEQ multiplex PCR, while TCRdb's copy carries only in-frame clones and drops some. This table holds 330,000 or so clones, about nine tenths found once. The CDR3 runs 15 residues. Germline V gives CDR1 SGHRS, CDR2 YFSETQ. V gave up 1 base and J gave up 7 bases; unmatched junction bases: 8. The data belong to a study of Ad26.COV2.S vaccination and SARS-CoV-2 variants. Documented treatment: around 19 received Ad26.COV2.S at low or high dose, single or two shots; roughly five received placebo; per-sample allocation not given. Material that was analyzed had been drawn on day 63 after the first vaccine or placebo injection.

The genes are TRBV5-1 and TRBJ2-1; the match to TRBD2 covers 7 bases. The clonotype was recovered from a person aged 18-60 years who received the Ad26.COV2.S COVID-19 vaccine or a placebo. The specimen was peripheral blood, collected in a trial of Ad26.COV2.S vaccine versus placebo. CDR3 bases: TGCGCCAGCAGCTTGAGGGAGGGCCGGATAAATGAGCAGTTCTTC. It yields the protein CASSLREGRINEQFF.